Shown below are 23 T cell receptor beta chains from a single sample sequenced in a study of siplizumab effects on memory and regulatory T cells. The assay was immunoSEQ multiplex PCR, and TCRdb's table has in-frame clones only and misses some. The sample includes around 83,000 clones, approximately 90% seen only once; the top ten take about 15%. The sequencing sample was made of CD4+ T cells sorted from blood. All receptors come from a human donor in good health.

The chain uses TRBV27 and TRBJ2-5; weak D call: TRBD2 (6 bases). V was pared by 6 bases and J by 0 bases, with 8 bases between. From germline, CDR1 is MNHEY and CDR2 SMNVEV (reference sequence). The CDR3 length is 13 residues. The CDR3 DNA reads TGTGCCAGCAGAGCGGGCCACCAAGAGACCCAGTACTTC. It codes for CASRAGHQETQYF.

CDR3 in amino acids: CASSLDSGFYEQFF. In nucleotides, the CDR3 is TGTGCCAGCAGCTTAGATTCAGGATTTTATGAGCAGTTCTTC. V gene TRBV7-3 combines with J gene TRBJ2-1, with D unresolved. CDR1 SGHTA and CDR2 FQGTGA come from the germline V gene. The V end was cut by 2 bases, the J end by 8 bases, with 13 bases between. The CDR3 spans 14 residues. Combining the CDR3 with reference TRBV7-3 and TRBJ2-1 gives the whole variable domain GAGVSQTPSNKVTEKGKYVELRCDPISGHTALYWYRQSLGQGPEFLIYFQGTGAADDSGLPNDRFFAVRPEGSVSTLKIQRTERGDSAVYLCASSLDSGFYEQFFGPGTRLTVL.

Only a few counts were recorded for this clone. The chain couples TRBV5-5 to TRBJ2-7; D may be TRBD2 (5 bases). Germline V gene lookup returns CDR1 SGHKS and CDR2 YYEKEE (reference sequence). CDR3 length equals 15 residues. V lost 1 base to trimming and J lost 0 bases, with 11 bases between them. This chain's CDR3 is CASSLSGKSSYEQYF. In nucleotides, the CDR3 is TGTGCCAGCAGCTTGTCGGGGAAAAGCTCCTACGAGCAGTACTTC.

V and J are TRBV9 and TRBJ2-2; TRBD2 matches at 10 bases. The V gene's germline CDR1 is SGDLS and CDR2 YYNGEE. Germline trimming cut 3 bases from V and 4 bases from J; bases unmatched to any gene: 3. The CDR3 is 15 amino acids. CDR3 nucleotide sequence: TGTGCCAGCAGCGAGCGGGAGGGGGGCACCGGGGAGCTGTTTTTT. This encodes CASSEREGGTGELFF.

J is TRBJ2-7 and V is TRBV4-3, with TRBD1 matching over 7 bases. The CDR3 runs to 15 residues. Looked up from germline, CDR1 is LGHNA and CDR2 is YSLEER. The ends lost 1 base at V and 2 bases at J; junction bases unmatched: 5. CDR3 in amino acids: CASSQGRQGAYEQYF. CDR3 coding DNA: TGCGCCAGCAGCCAAGGCCGTCAGGGGGCCTACGAGCAGTACTTC.

The rearrangement joins TRBV19 to TRBJ2-1, with 11 bases identical to TRBD2. The CDR3 is made up of 16 amino acids. Germline V gene sequence: CDR1 LNHDA, CDR2 SQIVND (reference sequence). The J segment lost 5 bases and the V segment lost 5 bases, leaving 8 bases of the junction unmatched. CDR3 protein: CASSYRTSGQNNEQFF. CDR3 nucleotides: TGTGCCAGTAGTTACCGGACTAGCGGGCAGAACAATGAGCAGTTCTTC. The complete variable domain, with remaining parts taken from reference TRBV19 and TRBJ2-1, reads DGGITQSPKYLFRKEGQNVTLSCEQNLNHDAMYWYRQDPGQGLRLIYYSQIVNDFQKGDIAEGYSVSREKKESFPLTVTSAQKNPTAFYLCASSYRTSGQNNEQFFGPGTRLTVL.

V is TRBV21-1 and J is TRBJ2-4; TRBD1, the table's D call, lacks a check against the DNA. TRBV21-1 is a recognized pseudogene. This CDR3 spans 17 amino acids. The CDR3 bases are TGTGCCAGCAGCGTAACAGGGGGCGCGGTAGCCAAAAACATTCAGTACTTC. This sequence encodes CASSVTGGAVAKNIQYF.

This chain connects TRBV20-1 to TRBJ1-4; the D is unclear. Germline V lookup: CDR1 DFQATT, CDR2 SNEGSKA (reference sequence). V was shortened by 1 base and J by 7 bases, with 4 bases between the two germline ends. The CDR3 consists of 11 residues. CDR3 sequence: CSARVGEKLFF. In DNA form, the CDR3 reads TGCAGTGCTAGAGTCGGTGAAAAACTGTTTTTT.

The chain uses TRBV5-1 and TRBJ2-5; 10 positions agree with TRBD1. With V trimmed by 4 bases and J by 4 bases, 10 bases remained unmatched. The CDR3 sequence is 16 residues long. CDR1 SGHRS and CDR2 YFSETQ come from the germline V gene. The CDR3 spells CASSPNTGTGVETQYF. The CDR3 bases are TGCGCCAGCAGCCCGAATACCGGGACAGGGGTAGAGACCCAGTACTTC.

This clone was seen only once. This chain connects TRBV28 to TRBJ2-7; 8 positions agree with TRBD1. Germline loops: CDR1 MDHEN, CDR2 SYDVKM. With 3 bases clipped from V and 6 bases from J, the junction kept 10 bases outside the gene matches. This CDR3 region has 15 residues. The CDR3 coding sequence is TGTGCCAGCAGTTTTAGGGGGCAGGGGGCGTCCGAGCAGTACTTC. Protein product: CASSFRGQGASEQYF. The whole variable domain, remainder taken from reference TRBV28 and TRBJ2-7, is DVKVTQSSRYLVKRTGEKVFLECVQDMDHENMFWYRQDPGLGLRLIYFSYDVKMKEKGDIPEGYSVSREKKERFSLILESASTNQTSMYLCASSFRGQGASEQYFGPGTRLTVT.

This chain uses TRBV7-3 with TRBJ2-6; 14 bases align to TRBD2. This CDR3 has 20 amino acids. Germline-derived CDR1 and CDR2 are SGHTA and FQGTGA. J was trimmed by 3 bases and V by 6 bases; bases with no gene match: 13. CDR3 in DNA: TGTGCCAGCAGTTCAGGGCCCAGGACTAGCGGGAGGAATGGGGCCAACGTCCTGACTTTC. Translated: CASSSGPRTSGRNGANVLTF.

The rearrangement links TRBV7-6 to TRBJ1-3, with D perhaps TRBD1 (6 bases). The CDR3 covers 15 residues. Germline CDR1 SGHVS, CDR2 FNYEAQ. The V end lost 3 bases, the J end lost 1 base, and 10 bases lay between the germline ends. CDR3 DNA sequence: TGTGCCAGCAGCTTCGAGGGGGTATCTGGAAACACCATATATTTT. Translating it yields CASSFEGVSGNTIYF.

The chain couples TRBV7-3 to TRBJ2-5; a weak D match, TRBD2 (6 bases). Germline V lookup: CDR1 SGHTA, CDR2 FQGTGA. This CDR3 has 15 residues. V lost 5 bases to trimming and J lost 1 base, with 14 bases between them. Written as DNA, the CDR3 is TGTGCCAGCAGCGAATCCGGGGGAGCCCAAGAGACCCAGTACTTC. Protein: CASSESGGAQETQYF.

This clone was observed a few times. The chain links TRBV30 to TRBJ2-3; no firm D call. From germline, CDR1 is GTSNPN and CDR2 SVGIG (reference sequence). The CDR3 runs 14 residues. The V gene lost 0 bases and the J gene lost 6 bases, with 13 bases spanning the gap. In DNA, the CDR3 is TGTGCCTGGAGTGTACCTACCTTAAGGGATACGCAGTATTTT. Protein sequence: CAWSVPTLRDTQYF. Full variable domain (rest looked up from reference TRBV30 and TRBJ2-3): SQTIHQWPATLVQPVGSPLSLECTVEGTSNPNLYWYRQAAGRGLQLLFYSVGIGQISSEVPQNLSASRPQDRQFILSSKKLLLSDSGFYLCAWSVPTLRDTQYFGPGTRLTVL.

This chain uses TRBV6-6 with TRBJ1-1; D ambiguous. Germline V gives CDR1 MNHNY, CDR2 SVGAGI (reference sequence). Trimming left V 2 bases short and J 1 base short, with 8 bases between. This CDR3 comprises 14 residues. The chain's CDR3 is CASSYGGENTEAFF. Here the CDR3 DNA reads TGTGCCAGCAGTTACGGCGGCGAGAACACTGAAGCTTTCTTT.

The J gene is TRBJ1-2, the V gene TRBV11-3; a possible D gene is TRBD1 (5 bases). CDR1 and CDR2 from the germline V gene are SGHNT and YENEEA. The germline V and J ends were trimmed by 3 bases and 7 bases, with 12 bases remaining between them. The CDR3 runs 13 residues. This chain's CDR3 is CASSFQGTAGYTF. DNA of the CDR3: TGTGCCAGCAGCTTTCAGGGAACAGCTGGCTACACCTTC.

The chain recombines TRBV19 with TRBJ2-1, with D uncertain. Trimming left V 2 bases short and J 1 base short, with 12 bases between. This CDR3 is built from 16 residues. Germline CDR1 LNHDA, CDR2 SQIVND (reference sequence). Here the CDR3 reads CASSIRPLVSYNEQFF. The CDR3 DNA sequence: TGTGCCAGTAGTATAAGGCCGCTAGTATCCTACAATGAGCAGTTCTTC. The entire variable domain, with the rest obtained from reference TRBV19 and TRBJ2-1, is as follows: DGGITQSPKYLFRKEGQNVTLSCEQNLNHDAMYWYRQDPGQGLRLIYYSQIVNDFQKGDIAEGYSVSREKKESFPLTVTSAQKNPTAFYLCASSIRPLVSYNEQFFGPGTRLTVL.

CDR3 amino acids: CASRVVGTGADNEQFF. As DNA, the CDR3 is TGTGCCAGCAGAGTAGTAGGTACGGGGGCGGACAATGAGCAGTTCTTC. The rearrangement joins TRBV11-3 to TRBJ2-1; either TRBD1 or TRBD2 may supply D (6 bases each). This CDR3 comprises 16 residues. Germline CDR1 reads SGHNT; CDR2 reads YENEEA. The V end was cut by 6 bases, the J end by 5 bases, with 20 bases between.

This chain uses TRBV18 with TRBJ1-4, with no clear D. The ends were cut back, 10 bases at V and 0 bases at J, with 12 bases in the middle. The V gene's germline CDR1 is KGHSH and CDR2 LQKENI. The length of the CDR3 is 14 residues. The CDR3 DNA reads TGTGCCACCCGCCCGGCGGCAACTAATGAAAAACTGTTTTTT. This codes for CATRPAATNEKLFF.

To note about this clone: A read error may account for a junction end that differs from germline. The rearrangement uses TRBV7-7 and TRBJ2-3, with 11 nucleotides matching TRBD2. This CDR3 has 16 residues. The germline V gene encodes CDR1 SSHAT and CDR2 FNYEAQ (reference sequence). The CDR3 DNA reads as TGTGCTAGCAGCAAGGGGCTAGCGGGAGGTTCAGATACGCAGTATTTT. This gives the protein CASSKGLAGGSDTQYF.

The chain is built from TRBV27 and TRBJ2-7; D is ambiguous. Trimming pared 0 bases from V and 2 bases from J, leaving 14 bases between. The CDR3 has 16 residues. CDR1 MNHEY and CDR2 SMNVEV come from the germline V gene (reference sequence). CDR3: CASSLSALLSTYEQYF. The CDR3 DNA follows: TGTGCCAGCAGTTTATCGGCCCTACTCTCCACCTACGAGCAGTACTTC.

The chain uses TRBV5-6 and TRBJ2-3; D may be TRBD1 (5 bases). Germline CDR1 SGHDT, CDR2 YYEEEE. The CDR3 length is 13 residues. V lost 1 base and J 5 bases, leaving 8 bases between the germline ends. CDR3: CASSLQGGDTQYF. The CDR3 region has the DNA TGTGCCAGCAGCTTGCAGGGTGGAGATACGCAGTATTTT.

The rearrangement links TRBV6-5 to TRBJ1-1; tentatively, D is TRBD1 (5 bases). Looked up from germline, CDR1 is MNHEY and CDR2 is SVGAGI. The ends were cut back, 3 bases at V and 1 base at J, with 15 bases in the middle. The CDR3 is 16 residues long. The CDR3 is CASSYPGWGPNTEAFF. The CDR3 region has the DNA TGTGCCAGCAGTTATCCCGGTTGGGGCCCGAACACTGAAGCTTTCTTT.